The rows below give T cell receptor beta chains drawn from one sample of a study of blood T cells in healthy people across ages. TCRdb analysed the 5' RACE reads with MiXCR anew, one entry per CDR3 protein. The table lists 700,000 to 850,000 distinct CDR3 sequences, roughly 34% of them singletons. The specimen sequenced was blood. The receptors were sampled from a man aged 18 to 30 in good health. Both conserved end residues are part of each CDR3. Fields, in order: D gene, clone size, V gene, J gene, CDR3 protein, CDR3 DNA. The D gene is left open where the match is weak. Part of the rows lack a size; the others show once, few, many or a class for expanded clones.

TRBD2	few	TRBV7-9	TRBJ2-7	CASSTTGGSYNEQYF	TGTGCCAGCAGCACAACCGGGGGGTCCTACAATGAGCAGTACTTC
.	few	TRBV20-1	TRBJ2-1	CSARVRSSYNEQFF	TGCAGTGCTAGAGTCCGGAGCTCCTACAATGAGCAGTTCTTC
.	.	TRBV10-3	TRBJ2-1	CATWSCYNEQFF	TGTGCCACCTGGTCCTGCTACAATGAGCAGTTCTTC
TRBD1	.	TRBV24-1	TRBJ1-2	CATSDRDRAPGYTF	TGTGCCACCAGTGACAGGGACAGGGCGCCTGGCTACACCTTC
.	many	TRBV20-1	TRBJ2-1	CSALNPTAYNEQFF	TGCAGTGCCCTCAATCCGACAGCCTATAATGAGCAGTTCTTC
.	many	TRBV6-5	TRBJ2-1	CASRKGVGNEQFF	TGTGCCAGCAGAAAAGGCGTGGGAAATGAGCAGTTCTTC
TRBD2	many	TRBV7-2	TRBJ2-1	CASSVTSGGKVYNEQFF	TGTGCCAGCAGCGTGACTAGCGGGGGGAAGGTCTACAATGAGCAGTTCTTC
.	.	TRBV4-3	TRBJ2-7	CASSQATSLSSYEQYF	TGCGCCAGCAGCCAAGCTACCAGTCTGAGCTCCTACGAGCAGTACTTC
.	few	TRBV6-6	TRBJ2-1	CASSYAGTPYNEQFF	TGTGCCAGCAGTTACGCCGGGACTCCCTACAATGAGCAGTTCTTC
TRBD1	once	TRBV6-2/TRBV6-3	TRBJ2-7	CASSLTGASSYNEQYF	TGTGCCAGCAGTTTGACAGGGGCGAGCTCCTACAATGAGCAGTACTTC
TRBD1	.	TRBV12-3/TRBV12-4	TRBJ1-2	CASDAGQGADDYTF	TGTGCCAGCGATGCGGGCCAGGGGGCAGATGACTACACCTTC
.	few	TRBV11-1	TRBJ1-6	CASSLEEVAPLHF	TGTGCCAGCAGCTTAGAGGAGGTCGCACCCCTCCACTTT
TRBD1	few	TRBV20-1	TRBJ1-1	CSARADRENTEAFF	TGCAGTGCTAGAGCAGACAGGGAGAACACTGAAGCTTTCTTT
.	.	TRBV7-2	TRBJ1-3	CASSLSSPSSGNTIYF	TGTGCCAGCAGCTTAAGCAGCCCGAGCTCTGGAAACACCATATATTTT
TRBD2	.	TRBV6-6	TRBJ2-5	CASSYSAGPWETQYF	TGTGCCAGCAGTTACTCAGCGGGACCTTGGGAGACCCAGTACTTC
.	few	TRBV20-1	TRBJ2-5	CSAPTGAWETQYF	TGCAGTGCCCCGACAGGCGCATGGGAGACCCAGTACTTC
TRBD2	many	TRBV19	TRBJ2-7	CASTPALADNEQYF	TGTGCCAGTACCCCCGCGCTAGCGGACAACGAGCAGTACTTC
TRBD2	.	TRBV20-1	TRBJ2-1	CSAKSGGASQEQFF	TGCAGTGCCAAGAGCGGGGGGGCCTCACAGGAGCAGTTCTTC
.	.	TRBV6-1	TRBJ1-4	CASRQGPGDEKLFF	TGTGCCAGCAGGCAGGGGCCGGGGGACGAAAAACTGTTTTTT
.	.	TRBV7-2	TRBJ2-7	CASSLKTDRGAQYF	TGTGCCAGCAGCCTTAAAACAGATAGGGGAGCCCAGTACTTC
.	many	TRBV12-3/TRBV12-4	TRBJ2-7	CASSFGRGGYEQYF	TGTGCCAGCAGCTTCGGTAGAGGGGGCTACGAGCAGTACTTC
.	many	TRBV7-2	TRBJ2-5	CASSSLGGVETQYF	TGTGCCAGCAGCTCTCTTGGAGGGGTGGAGACCCAGTACTTC
.	many	TRBV3-1	TRBJ1-4	CASSYPGRNEKLFF	TGTGCCAGCAGCTACCCCGGGAGGAATGAAAAACTGTTTTTT
.	.	TRBV3-1	TRBJ2-2	CASSHSGATGELFF	TGTGCCAGCAGCCACTCAGGGGCCACCGGGGAGCTGTTTTTT
.	.	TRBV12-3/TRBV12-4	TRBJ2-1	CASSLALRGHYNEQFF	TGTGCCAGCAGTTTAGCGCTCAGGGGTCACTACAATGAGCAGTTCTTC
.	.	TRBV9	TRBJ1-1	CASSALTRPNTEAFF	TGTGCCAGCAGCGCCCTGACACGGCCGAACACTGAAGCTTTCTTT
.	few	TRBV5-1	TRBJ1-2	CASNLGGNYGYTF	TGCGCCAGCAATTTGGGGGGCAACTATGGCTACACCTTC
.	few	TRBV7-8	TRBJ1-6	CASSLEGRGSAPYNSPLHF	TGTGCCAGCAGCTTAGAGGGCAGGGGCAGTGCCCCTTATAATTCACCCCTCCACTTT
TRBD1	many	TRBV12-5	TRBJ2-7	CASGSTGALTYEQYF	TGTGCTAGTGGGTCGACAGGGGCCCTAACCTACGAGCAGTACTTC
.	.	TRBV7-9	TRBJ1-1	CASSFNGGGRKTEAFF	TGTGCCAGCAGCTTCAACGGGGGAGGAAGGAAAACTGAAGCTTTCTTT
.	few	TRBV6-2/TRBV6-3	TRBJ2-6	CASSYDPGANVLTF	TGTGCCAGCAGTTACGATCCTGGGGCCAACGTCCTGACTTTC
.	many	TRBV9	TRBJ1-2	CASSVAPAPGSYGYTF	TGTGCCAGCAGCGTAGCCCCCGCCCCCGGTTCCTATGGCTACACCTTC
TRBD1	.	TRBV12-3/TRBV12-4	TRBJ1-4	CASRHRGYSEKLFF	TGTGCCAGCAGGCACAGGGGGTATAGTGAAAAACTGTTTTTT
TRBD1	many	TRBV12-3/TRBV12-4	TRBJ1-2	CASSLISGQGNGYTF	TGTGCCAGCAGTTTAATTTCGGGACAGGGGAATGGCTACACCTTC
.	.	TRBV20-1	TRBJ2-3	CSAGAPTTTKLSNTQYF	TGCAGTGCTGGGGCCCCCACTACTACAAAGCTATCGAATACGCAGTATTTT
.	many	TRBV29-1	TRBJ2-3	CSVATQGQSTDTQYF	TGCAGCGTTGCTACACAAGGACAGTCCACAGATACGCAGTATTTT
.	.	TRBV2	TRBJ1-6	CASSPNPYNSPLHF	TGTGCCAGCAGCCCAAACCCCTATAATTCACCCCTCCACTTT
.	.	TRBV13	TRBJ2-1	CASSKRRAGVRVRGQFF	TGTGCCAGCAGCAAACGACGAGCGGGCGTACGGGTCCGTGGGCAGTTCTTC
.	few	TRBV6-5	TRBJ2-2	CASSYNPRGRTGELFF	TGTGCCAGCAGTTACAATCCACGGGGTAGGACCGGGGAGCTGTTTTTT
.	.	TRBV18	TRBJ2-5	CASPPPSGPEQYF	TGTGCCAGCCCACCACCGTCAGGACCTGAGCAGTACTTC
.	few	TRBV3-1	TRBJ1-1	CASSQPGRRSTEAFF	TGTGCCAGCAGCCAACCAGGACGGAGGTCCACTGAAGCTTTCTTT
TRBD1	few	TRBV5-5	TRBJ1-2	CASRQYQGEGGYTF	TGTGCCAGCAGACAATATCAGGGGGAGGGTGGCTACACCTTC
.	.	TRBV5-6	TRBJ1-6	CASSLRQVVNSPLHF	TGTGCCAGCAGCTTGAGACAGGTTGTGAATTCACCCCTCCACTTT
.	.	TRBV6-4	TRBJ1-1	CASSKTGWNTEAFF	TGTGCCAGCAGTAAAACAGGGTGGAACACTGAAGCTTTCTTT
.	.	TRBV29-1	TRBJ1-2	CSVEDNRGYGYTF	TGCAGCGTTGAAGATAACCGGGGATATGGCTACACCTTC
.	.	TRBV6-6	TRBJ1-1	CASNHADSTNTEAFF	TGTGCCAGCAACCACGCTGACAGCACGAACACTGAAGCTTTCTTT
.	.	TRBV7-6	TRBJ2-3	CASSSQGARTDAQYF	TGTGCCAGCAGCTCTCAAGGGGCCCGCACAGATGCGCAGTATTTT
TRBD1	.	TRBV25-1	TRBJ2-2	CASSDWTGNTGELFF	TGTGCCAGCAGTGACTGGACAGGAAACACCGGGGAGCTGTTTTTT
TRBD2	few	TRBV18	TRBJ2-4	CASSPQASGGENIQYF	TGTGCCAGCTCACCACAGGCTAGCGGTGGGGAAAACATTCAGTACTTC
.	.	TRBV12-3/TRBV12-4	TRBJ1-2	CASYHGEYGYTF	TGTGCCAGCTACCACGGGGAGTATGGCTACACCTTC
.	few	TRBV7-2	TRBJ2-3	CASSLGPSASFNTQYF	TGTGCCAGCAGCTTAGGTCCCAGCGCATCATTTAATACGCAGTATTTT
TRBD2	.	TRBV6-2/TRBV6-3	TRBJ2-7	CASSGGTSSNEQYF	TGTGCCAGCAGTGGCGGGACTAGTTCCAATGAGCAGTACTTC
.	.	TRBV4-1	TRBJ2-4	CASSQRGGDVVPQAKNIQYF	TGCGCCAGCAGCCAAAGAGGGGGGGATGTTGTCCCCCAGGCCAAAAACATTCAGTACTTC
TRBD2	many	TRBV7-2	TRBJ2-5	CASSPRLVAGSQETQYF	TGTGCCAGCAGCCCCCGTCTAGTAGCGGGGAGTCAAGAGACCCAGTACTTC
.	few	TRBV3-1	TRBJ2-1	CASSQDQGNEQFF	TGTGCCAGCAGCCAAGATCAGGGCAATGAGCAGTTCTTC
TRBD1	.	TRBV5-1	TRBJ2-5	CASSRNQGQLTQETQYF	TGCGCCAGCAGCCGAAACCAGGGACAGCTGACTCAAGAGACCCAGTACTTC
TRBD1	.	TRBV20-1	TRBJ1-2	CSAGQGGVSYGYTF	TGCAGTGCCGGACAGGGGGGCGTCAGCTATGGCTACACCTTC
.	.	TRBV25-1	TRBJ2-7	CASYVRRDRYCSEQYF	TGTGCCAGTTACGTCAGACGGGATAGATATTGTTCCGAGCAGTACTTC
TRBD2	many	TRBV20-1	TRBJ2-7	CSAPRTSGVYEQYF	TGCAGTGCTCCCCGGACTAGCGGGGTCTACGAGCAGTACTTC